This T cell receptor (beta chain) was recorded in a study of CD8+ T cells in alopecia areata. PBMCs were stained for CD3, CD4 and CD8, and CD4+ and CD8+ T cells were sorted. Study-wide results and caveats: Scalp sample data also include resident alphabeta T cells from normal skin. An increase in clonality over normal scalp was evident in lesional scalp, especially alopecia totalis/universalis.

RNA, once extracted, was reverse transcribed into cDNA for use as the sequencing template. Only in-frame clones appear in the TCRdb table, and some are missing; sequencing was by immunoSEQ multiplex PCR. The data contain roughly 120,000 clones, 55% to 70% of them singletons. Comments on this clone: Its target is not known. This CDR3 is also generated by other DNA sequences in the sample.

This receptor was identified in a human donor in good health. The specimen was CD4+ T cells sorted from blood.

The CDR3 loop is CASSWGQGTGELFF. CDR3 coding DNA: TGCGCCAGCAGCTGGGGACAGGGAACCGGGGAGCTGTTTTTT. The gene calls are TRBV5-1 and TRBJ2-2, with 9 bases matching TRBD1. Germline V gene lookup returns CDR1 SGHRS and CDR2 YFSETQ. The CDR3 loop spans 14 amino acids. Trimming at V came to 3 bases and at J to 5 bases, leaving 2 bases not matched to a gene.